This record concerns one T cell receptor beta chain sequence. The antigen is unknown. Germline values: CDR1 MNHEY, CDR2 SMNVEV (reference sequence). Trimming took 2 bases from V and 5 from J, leaving 12 bases between them. The CDR3 has 14 amino acids. This sample was included in a study of STAT5B mutations in CD4+ large granular lymphocyte leukemia. Study observations and caveats: Compared with healthy controls (2/35), patient top clones favored TRBV06 (8/27).

TCRdb's copy holds only in-frame clones and misses some; the assay was immunoSEQ multiplex PCR. The sample shows over 45,000 clones, roughly 72% of them seen only once. The rearrangement joins TRBV27 to TRBJ1-1, with D maybe TRBD1 (5 bases). Sequenced sample: CD4+ T cells from blood buffy coats. This TCR came from a human donor in good health. The CDR3 bases are TGTGCCAGCAGTTTAAGCAGGGTAGAGACTGAAGCTTTCTTT. Its protein is CASSLSRVETEAFF.